The 32 T cell receptor beta chains below all came from one sample that was sequenced in a study of T cell responses to AZD1222 COVID-19 vaccine. The repertoire was sequenced with immunoSEQ multiplex PCR; TCRdb's copy has only in-frame clones and lacks some. In the table there are some 120,000 clones, roughly nine tenths of which are singletons. The source material was peripheral blood, sampled on day 0 of AZD1222 vaccination. These TCRs come from an adult in good health.

This clone showed up just once. J is TRBJ2-3 and V is TRBV7-3; tentative D call: TRBD2 (6 bases). Trimming stripped 4 bases from V and 6 bases from J, with 17 bases between. The CDR3 length is 15 residues. Germline V gene lookup returns CDR1 SGHTA and CDR2 FQGTGA. CDR3 in DNA: TGTGCCAGCAGCTCGGGGGATACCCCCAGCGATACGCAGTATTTT. Translating it yields CASSSGDTPSDTQYF.

The gene calls are TRBV9 and TRBJ2-5, with TRBD1 identical over 9 bases. CDR3 length equals 16 residues. Looked up from germline, CDR1 is SGDLS and CDR2 is YYNGEE. V lost 2 bases and J lost 5; bases outside the gene matches: 10. The CDR3 DNA reads as TGTGCCAGCAGCGTCGGGACAGGGCTAAGGGTCGAGACCCAGTACTTC. Protein product: CASSVGTGLRVETQYF.

The chain is built from TRBV14 and TRBJ1-1, with D possibly TRBD1 on 6 matching bases. Germline-derived CDR1 and CDR2 are SGHDN and FVKESK. Trimming removed 0 bases from V and 3 bases from J, with 8 bases in between. There are 14 residues in the CDR3. The CDR3 nucleotides are TGTGCCAGCAGCCAAGATAGGGGGTACACTGAAGCTTTCTTT. Protein: CASSQDRGYTEAFF.

This sequence joins TRBV3-1 (or the pseudogene TRBV3-2) and TRBJ2-3, with D possibly being TRBD1 or TRBD2 (5 bases each). V dropped 6 bases and J dropped 6 bases, with 10 bases sitting between them. The CDR3 contains 12 residues. The germline V gene has CDR1 LGHDT and CDR2 YNNKEL (reference sequence). CDR3 in DNA: TGTGCCAGCAGACGGGACCCGGATACGCAGTATTTT. Protein sequence: CASRRDPDTQYF.

This chain connects TRBV9 to TRBJ2-1; no firm D call. The V end lost 0 bases, the J end lost 6 bases, and 10 bases lay between the germline ends. Germline V lookup: CDR1 SGDLS, CDR2 YYNGEE. This CDR3 comprises 14 residues. The CDR3 nucleotides are TGTGCCAGCAGCGTAGGGGGATTCTCCAATGAGCAGTTCTTC. It is translated as CASSVGGFSNEQFF.

The chain combines TRBV10-1 with TRBJ1-1, with unresolved D. V was shortened by 2 bases and J by 1 base, with 5 bases between the two germline ends. The CDR3 loop spans 13 amino acids. Germline CDR1 and CDR2: WNHNN and SYGVQD (reference sequence). CDR3 region: CASSEKRNTEAFF. CDR3 in DNA: TGCGCCAGCAGTGAGAAGAGGAACACTGAAGCTTTCTTT.

The table lists this clone with a count of one. The chain recombines TRBV28 with TRBJ1-3; weak D call: TRBD1 (6 bases). CDR1 and CDR2 (germline): MDHEN, SYDVKM. The V end was cut by 8 bases, the J end by 3 bases, with 23 bases between. The CDR3 length is 17 residues. CDR3 amino acids: CASQDPAGARNGNTIYF. The DNA for the CDR3 is TGTGCCAGCCAGGATCCCGCAGGGGCCCGGAATGGAAACACCATATATTTT.

The CDR3 sequence: CASSLWRRVVSDSNQPQHF. CDR3 DNA sequence: TGTGCCAGCAGCTTATGGCGCAGGGTAGTGTCAGATAGCAATCAGCCCCAGCATTTT. The chain joins TRBV7-2 to TRBJ1-5; D perhaps matches TRBD1 (5 bases). The germline CDR1 and CDR2 sequences are SGHTA and FQGNSA. V was cut by 2 bases and J by 0 bases, with 20 bases left in between. The CDR3 covers 19 residues.

This sequence joins TRBV11-2 and TRBJ2-1; TRBD2 agrees at 14 bases. CDR1 and CDR2 from the germline V gene are SGHAT and FQNNGV. Trimming at V came to 0 bases and at J to 7 bases, leaving 5 bases not matched to a gene. This CDR3 is 17 amino acids long. The CDR3 is CASSLDMGLAGENEQFF. In nucleotides, the CDR3 is TGTGCCAGCAGCTTAGATATGGGACTAGCGGGAGAGAATGAGCAGTTCTTC.

This chain joins TRBV5-6 and TRBJ2-1, with D maybe TRBD2 (6 bases). The V end lost 4 bases, the J end lost 6 bases, and 14 bases lay between the germline ends. CDR3 length: 14 residues. The germline V gene encodes CDR1 SGHDT and CDR2 YYEEEE. DNA for the CDR3: TGTGCCAGCAGCCTGGGACTTGAATCCAATGAGCAGTTCTTC. Translation: CASSLGLESNEQFF.

The J gene is TRBJ1-5, the V gene TRBV6-2 or TRBV6-3; possible D gene TRBD1, 5 bases. CDR3 size: 17 residues. The V end was cut by 2 bases, the J end by 5 bases, with 19 bases between. The germline gives CDR1 MNHEY, CDR2 SVGEGT. As DNA, the CDR3 is TGTGCCAGCAGTTACAGTGTGTCGGGGCCTGAAGATCAGCCCCAGCATTTT. Translation: CASSYSVSGPEDQPQHF.

This chain connects TRBV28 to TRBJ2-6, with D hard to call. CDR3 length: 14 residues. Germline V gene data show CDR1 as MDHEN and CDR2 as SYDVKM. Trimming cost V 5 bases and J 2 bases, with 7 bases left between them. Here the CDR3 DNA reads TGTGCCAGCAGTACGACACCTGGGGCCAACGTCCTGACTTTC. This encodes CASSTTPGANVLTF.

The chain employs TRBV24-1 and TRBJ2-3; 8 nucleotides line up with TRBD2. The length of the CDR3 is 15 residues. The germline gives CDR1 KGHDR, CDR2 SFDVKD. Germline trimming cut 4 bases from V and 5 bases from J; bases unmatched to any gene: 7. The CDR3 sequence: CATSDLSGKLDTQYF. In nucleotides, the CDR3 is TGTGCCACCAGTGACCTTAGCGGGAAGTTAGATACGCAGTATTTT.

The CDR3 DNA follows: TGTGCCAGCCGACAGGGAAATGAAAAACTGTTTTTT. This codes for CASRQGNEKLFF. V and J are TRBV28 and TRBJ1-4, with TRBD1 matching 7 bases. Germline trimming cut 8 bases from V and 5 bases from J; bases unmatched to any gene: 2. CDR1 is MDHEN and CDR2 is SYDVKM in the germline V gene. This CDR3 is 12 amino acids long.

The V and J genes are TRBV19 and TRBJ1-5, with D possibly TRBD1 on 5 matching bases. Germline values: CDR1 LNHDA, CDR2 SQIVND (reference sequence). The CDR3 is made up of 15 amino acids. The V end lost 2 bases, the J end lost 6 bases, and 14 bases lay between the germline ends. This chain's CDR3 is CASSIRVGEGQPQHF. The CDR3 DNA reads TGTGCCAGTAGTATAAGAGTGGGGGAAGGTCAGCCCCAGCATTTT.

The DNA of the CDR3 is TGTGCCAGCAGCCCACTAACAGGGGGCGGCGAGCAGTACTTC. It encodes CASSPLTGGGEQYF. The V and J genes are TRBV7-9 and TRBJ2-7, with 9 bases that match TRBD1. CDR3 length equals 14 residues. Germline CDR1 and CDR2: SEHNR and FQNEAQ (reference sequence). Trimming removed 5 bases from V and 6 bases from J; junction bases left unmatched: 8.

This clone showed up just once. The V and J genes are TRBV28 and TRBJ2-1, with D maybe TRBD2 (6 bases). CDR1 is MDHEN, CDR2 SYDVKM, per germline. The CDR3 is made up of 15 amino acids. The V end was cut by 6 bases, the J end by 6 bases, with 18 bases between. CDR3 region: CASRKRLDPLNEQFF. The CDR3, as DNA: TGTGCCAGCAGGAAAAGACTAGATCCCCTCAATGAGCAGTTCTTC.

V usage is TRBV6-1 and J usage is TRBJ2-3; TRBD2 is a possible D gene (5 bases). Per germline, CDR1 MNHNS and CDR2 SASEGT. There are 14 residues in the CDR3. V was pared by 2 bases and J by 4 bases, with 10 bases between. CDR3 region: CASSESWGADTQYF. Here the CDR3 DNA reads TGTGCCAGCAGTGAAAGTTGGGGAGCAGATACGCAGTATTTT.

The chain is built from TRBV19 and TRBJ1-5; D is unclear. Looked up from germline, CDR1 is LNHDA and CDR2 is SQIVND (reference sequence). Trimming removed 5 bases from V and 9 bases from J, with 14 bases in between. The CDR3 is 13 amino acids. This CDR3 reads CASSESSERPQHF. In nucleotides, the CDR3 is TGTGCCAGTAGTGAATCCTCGGAGAGGCCCCAGCATTTT. The complete variable domain, with remaining parts taken from reference TRBV19 and TRBJ1-5, reads DGGITQSPKYLFRKEGQNVTLSCEQNLNHDAMYWYRQDPGQGLRLIYYSQIVNDFQKGDIAEGYSVSREKKESFPLTVTSAQKNPTAFYLCASSESSERPQHFGDGTRLSIL.

V gene TRBV25-1 combines with J gene TRBJ1-1, with 9 nucleotides matching TRBD1. After removal of 6 bases from V and 0 bases from J, the junction contained 11 bases not matched to a gene. Germline V gives CDR1 MGHDK, CDR2 SYGVNS. The CDR3 loop spans 17 amino acids. CDR3 coding DNA: TGTGCCAGCAGCCAACAGTCGGGACAGGGCTTGAACACTGAAGCTTTCTTT. This codes for CASSQQSGQGLNTEAFF. Full variable domain (remainder filled in from reference TRBV25-1 and TRBJ1-1): EADIYQTPRYLVIGTGKKITLECSQTMGHDKMYWYQQDPGMELHLIHYSYGVNSTEKGDLSSESTVSRIRTEHFPLTLESARPSHTSQYLCASSQQSGQGLNTEAFFGQGTRLTVV.

J is TRBJ2-7 and V is TRBV18, with 8 bases identical to TRBD1. Germline lookup yields CDR1 KGHSH and CDR2 LQKENI. The CDR3 sequence is 14 residues long. The J segment lost 2 bases and the V segment lost 4 bases, leaving 4 bases of the junction unmatched. The CDR3 DNA reads as TGTGCCAGCTCACGGGACAGGACAGCCTACGAGCAGTACTTC. Protein sequence: CASSRDRTAYEQYF.

This clone came up a few times. The chain uses TRBV24-1 and TRBJ1-2, with 10 bases identical to TRBD1. The V and J ends lost 8 bases and 6 bases, in that order; junction bases with no gene match: 23. The CDR3 contains 19 residues. The V gene's germline CDR1 is KGHDR and CDR2 SFDVKD. CDR3 DNA sequence: TGTGCCACCACCCGACATCCCACTGCGACAGGGGGCCGTTATGATGGCTACACCTTC. Translating it yields CATTRHPTATGGRYDGYTF.

The CDR3 nucleotides read TGTGCCAGCAGCCATACAGGGGGCGACTACGAGCAGTACTTC. This gives the protein CASSHTGGDYEQYF. V and J are TRBV7-9 and TRBJ2-7; TRBD1 aligns across 9 bases. The CDR3 length is 14 residues. The V gene's germline CDR1 is SEHNR and CDR2 FQNEAQ (reference sequence). Losses at the gene ends were 5 bases for V and 3 bases for J; bases not matched to a gene: 5.

This chain connects TRBV27 to TRBJ2-1, with 13 bases aligning to TRBD2. Trimming cost V 2 bases and J 6 bases; bases outside gene matches: 10. The CDR3 totals 18 residues. CDR1 and CDR2 (germline): MNHEY, SMNVEV (reference sequence). Here the CDR3 reads CASSLLVGGLAGSNEQFF. The CDR3 nucleotides read TGTGCCAGCAGTTTACTAGTTGGGGGACTAGCGGGATCCAATGAGCAGTTCTTC.

The J gene is TRBJ2-7, the V gene TRBV6-1; D may correspond to TRBD1 or TRBD2 (5 bases each). Trimming shortened V by 7 bases and J by 7 bases, and 20 bases separated the two germline ends. This CDR3 contains 14 residues. Germline CDR1 and CDR2: MNHNS and SASEGT. CDR3 DNA sequence: TGTGCCAGCACCCAGCAGGGAGACTACCTTGAGCAGTACTTC. The encoded protein is CASTQQGDYLEQYF.

This clone is a singleton in its sample. V and J are TRBV28 and TRBJ1-2, with D possibly TRBD1 on 5 matching bases. This CDR3 region has 17 residues. The germline V and J ends were trimmed by 2 bases and 3 bases, with 19 bases remaining between them. Germline CDR1 reads MDHEN; CDR2 reads SYDVKM. CDR3 DNA sequence: TGTGCCAGCAGTTTAGGGAATCCAGGGCGAGGGTACTATGGCTACACCTTC. Protein sequence: CASSLGNPGRGYYGYTF.

The V gene is TRBV15, the J gene TRBJ2-5; perhaps TRBD2 as D (6 bases). CDR1 LNHNV and CDR2 YYDKDF come from the germline V gene (reference sequence). The V end lost 1 base, the J end lost 4 bases, and 25 bases lay between the germline ends. CDR3 size: 19 residues. For the CDR3, the DNA is TGTGCCACCAGCAGAGGAAGCGGTGGTGGGACTTCCTTTCGAGAGACCCAGTACTTC. Translation gives CATSRGSGGGTSFRETQYF.

The chain joins TRBV12-3 or TRBV12-4 to TRBJ2-1; D might be TRBD2 (5 bases). V was shortened by 6 bases and J by 9 bases, with 12 bases between the two germline ends. The CDR3 is 12 amino acids. CDR3 sequence reads: CASRMEAGEQFF. CDR3 bases: TGTGCCAGCAGGATGGAGGCGGGTGAGCAGTTCTTC.

The chain is built from TRBV5-1 and TRBJ1-6; D unclear. Germline CDR1 SGHRS, CDR2 YFSETQ. The V gene lost 0 bases and the J gene lost 7 bases, with 8 bases spanning the gap. This CDR3 has 14 amino acids. This chain's CDR3 is CASSLVSDNSPLHF. Written as DNA, the CDR3 is TGCGCCAGCAGCTTGGTCAGTGACAATTCACCCCTCCACTTT.

This clone turned up a few times. The chain combines TRBV27 with TRBJ2-1; 7 bases are shared with TRBD1. With 7 bases clipped from V and 11 bases from J, the junction kept 8 bases outside the gene matches. Looked up from germline, CDR1 is MNHEY and CDR2 is SMNVEV (reference sequence). The CDR3 covers 12 residues. CDR3 sequence: CASKSLRGKQFF. The DNA for the CDR3 is TGTGCCAGCAAATCCCTCAGGGGGAAGCAGTTCTTC.

Here the CDR3 DNA reads TGTGCCAGCAGTGAATGGGGGGTCAACAATGAAAAACTGTTTTTT. This codes for CASSEWGVNNEKLFF. The rearrangement joins TRBV6-1 to TRBJ1-4; D possibly corresponds to TRBD1 (5 bases). With 2 bases removed from V and 5 bases from J, the gap between germline ends came to 12 bases. CDR1 and CDR2 from the germline V gene are MNHNS and SASEGT. The CDR3 totals 15 residues.

The chain has TRBV9 and TRBJ1-4; D is unclear. This CDR3 spans 13 amino acids. Deletions cut 5 bases from V and 0 bases from J, with 5 bases between. Germline CDR1 reads SGDLS; CDR2 reads YYNGEE. CDR3 loop: CASRSATNEKLFF. For the CDR3, the DNA is TGTGCCAGCAGAAGTGCAACTAATGAAAAACTGTTTTTT.